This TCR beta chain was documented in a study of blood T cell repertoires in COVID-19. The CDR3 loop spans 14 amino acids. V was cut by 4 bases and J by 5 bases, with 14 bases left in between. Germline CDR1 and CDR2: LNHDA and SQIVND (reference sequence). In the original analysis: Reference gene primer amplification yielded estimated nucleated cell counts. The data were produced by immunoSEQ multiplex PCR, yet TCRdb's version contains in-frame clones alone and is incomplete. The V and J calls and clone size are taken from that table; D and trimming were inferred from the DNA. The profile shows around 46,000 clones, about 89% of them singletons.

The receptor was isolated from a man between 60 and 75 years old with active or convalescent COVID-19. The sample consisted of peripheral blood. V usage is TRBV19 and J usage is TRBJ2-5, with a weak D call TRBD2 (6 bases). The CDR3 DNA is TGTGCCAGTAGTACACCAGGACTATGGGAGACCCAGTACTTC. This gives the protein CASSTPGLWETQYF.